This T cell receptor (beta chain) was obtained from a study of cytomegalovirus exposure and HLA in healthy donors. Study-wide points: A few of the chains that were CMV-associated were confirmed in vitro to be specific for CMV antigens.

In the case of this clone: The antigen is unknown.

The CDR3 runs to 14 residues. Germline CDR1 and CDR2: KGHSH and LQKENI. V lost 5 bases and J lost 2, with 12 bases in between. This PCR relied on a set of 60 Vbeta primers and 13 Jbeta primers. Repertoires were generated with immunoSEQ multiplex PCR, while TCRdb's copy carries only in-frame clones and drops some. Here the sample spans some 140,000 clones, 70% to 80% being singletons. Material for sequencing was PBMCs. The V gene is TRBV18, the J gene TRBJ1-2; D not certain. This clonotype originated in a female donor in good health and CMV-seronegative. This chain's CDR3 is CASSYGVGNYGYTF. The CDR3 DNA reads TGTGCCAGCTCATACGGGGTGGGGAACTATGGCTACACCTTC.